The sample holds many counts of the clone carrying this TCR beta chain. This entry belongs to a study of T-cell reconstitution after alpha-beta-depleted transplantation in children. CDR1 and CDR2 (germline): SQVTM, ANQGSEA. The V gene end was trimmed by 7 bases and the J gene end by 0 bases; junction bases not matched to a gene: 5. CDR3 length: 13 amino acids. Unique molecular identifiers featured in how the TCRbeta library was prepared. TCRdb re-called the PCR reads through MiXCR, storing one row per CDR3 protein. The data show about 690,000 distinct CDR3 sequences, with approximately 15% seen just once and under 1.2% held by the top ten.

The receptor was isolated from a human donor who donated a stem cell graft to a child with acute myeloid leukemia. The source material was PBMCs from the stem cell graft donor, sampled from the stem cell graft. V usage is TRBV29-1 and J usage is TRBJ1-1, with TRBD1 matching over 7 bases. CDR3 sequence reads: CSGQQGMNTEAFF. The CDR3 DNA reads TGCAGCGGGCAACAGGGGATGAACACTGAAGCTTTCTTT. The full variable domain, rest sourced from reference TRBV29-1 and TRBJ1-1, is SAVISQKPSRDICQRGTSLTIQCQVDSQVTMMFWYRQQPGQSLTLIATANQGSEATYESGFVIDKFPISRPNLTFSTLTVSNMSPEDSSIYLCSGQQGMNTEAFFGQGTRLTVV.